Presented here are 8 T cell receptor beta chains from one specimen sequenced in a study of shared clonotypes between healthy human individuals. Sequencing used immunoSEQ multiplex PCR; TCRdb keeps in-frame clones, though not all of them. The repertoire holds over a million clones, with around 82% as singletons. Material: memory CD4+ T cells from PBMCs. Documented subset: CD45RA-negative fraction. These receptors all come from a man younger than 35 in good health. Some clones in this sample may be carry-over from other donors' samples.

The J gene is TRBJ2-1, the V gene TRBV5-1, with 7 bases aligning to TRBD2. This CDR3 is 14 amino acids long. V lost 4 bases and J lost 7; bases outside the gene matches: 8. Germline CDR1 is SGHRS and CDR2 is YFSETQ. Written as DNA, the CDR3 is TGCGCCAGCAGCACCGGACTAGAGGGGAATGAGCAGTTCTTC. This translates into CASSTGLEGNEQFF.

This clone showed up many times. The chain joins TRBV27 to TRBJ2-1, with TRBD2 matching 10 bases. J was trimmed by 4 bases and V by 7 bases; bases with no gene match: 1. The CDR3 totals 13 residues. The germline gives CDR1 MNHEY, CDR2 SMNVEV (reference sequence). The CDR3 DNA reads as TGTGCCAGCAAACTAGCGGGGTACAATGAGCAGTTCTTC. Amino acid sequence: CASKLAGYNEQFF.

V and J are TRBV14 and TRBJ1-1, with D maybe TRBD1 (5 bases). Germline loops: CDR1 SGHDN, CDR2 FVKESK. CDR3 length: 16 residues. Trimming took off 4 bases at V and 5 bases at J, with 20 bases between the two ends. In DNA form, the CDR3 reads TGTGCCAGCAGCCCCCTTGGGGGTGCCAAAGGGACTGAAGCTTTCTTT. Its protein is CASSPLGGAKGTEAFF.

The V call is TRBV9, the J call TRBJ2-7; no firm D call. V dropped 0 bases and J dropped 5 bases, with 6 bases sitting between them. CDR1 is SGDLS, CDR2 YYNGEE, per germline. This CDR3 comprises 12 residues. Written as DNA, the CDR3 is TGTGCCAGCAGCGTAGGAGGTAACGAGCAGTACTTC. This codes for CASSVGGNEQYF.

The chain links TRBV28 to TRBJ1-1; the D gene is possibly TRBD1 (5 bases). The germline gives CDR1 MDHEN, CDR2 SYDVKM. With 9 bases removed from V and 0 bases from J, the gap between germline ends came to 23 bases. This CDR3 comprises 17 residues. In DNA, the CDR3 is TGTGCCAGTCACCCTTCACTCTACGTGGACATGAACACTGAAGCTTTCTTT. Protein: CASHPSLYVDMNTEAFF.

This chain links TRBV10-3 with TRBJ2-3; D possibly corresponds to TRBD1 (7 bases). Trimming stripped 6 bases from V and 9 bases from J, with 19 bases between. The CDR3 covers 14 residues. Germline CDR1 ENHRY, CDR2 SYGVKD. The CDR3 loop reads CAISGGRGTVTQYF. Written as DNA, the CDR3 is TGTGCCATCAGCGGGGGCCGCGGGACAGTCACGCAGTATTTT.

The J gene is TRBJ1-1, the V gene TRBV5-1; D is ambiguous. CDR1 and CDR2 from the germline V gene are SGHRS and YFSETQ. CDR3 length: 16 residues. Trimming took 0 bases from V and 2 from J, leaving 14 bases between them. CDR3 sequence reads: CASSLDGGTVNTEAFF. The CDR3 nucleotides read TGCGCCAGCAGCTTGGACGGAGGCACAGTAAACACTGAAGCTTTCTTT. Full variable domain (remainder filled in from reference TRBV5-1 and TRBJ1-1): KAGVTQTPRYLIKTRGQQVTLSCSPISGHRSVSWYQQTPGQGLQFLFEYFSETQRNKGNFPGRFSGRQFSNSRSEMNVSTLELGDSALYLCASSLDGGTVNTEAFFGQGTRLTVV.

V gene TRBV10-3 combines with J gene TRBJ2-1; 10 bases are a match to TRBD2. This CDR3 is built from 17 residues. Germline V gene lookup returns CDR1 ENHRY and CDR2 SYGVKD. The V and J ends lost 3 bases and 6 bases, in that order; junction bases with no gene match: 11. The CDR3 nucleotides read TGTGCCATCAGTGAAGCGCCGGGCCAGCGGGAGGGCAATGAGCAGTTCTTC. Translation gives CAISEAPGQREGNEQFF.